This T cell receptor beta chain was captured in a study of cytomegalovirus exposure and HLA in healthy donors. The PCR employed 60 Vbeta primers together with 13 Jbeta primers. The data were produced by immunoSEQ multiplex PCR, yet TCRdb's version contains in-frame clones alone and is incomplete. This table has 250,000 to 350,000 clones, more than 80% appearing once. A word on this clone: What it binds is unknown.

V gave up 6 bases and J gave up 3 bases; unmatched junction bases: 3. The CDR3 length is 16 residues. Germline values: CDR1 SGHTA, CDR2 FQGNSA. Broader study findings: It was likely that a cluster of highly shared sequence variants was a sequencing artifact. The authors later found HLA-associated TCR beta chains more clonally expanded than equally common others. Later on, a genetic analysis was performed. It linked a missense variant in DCLRE1C with V- and J-gene trimming of TCR beta. Roughly uniform sequencing depth across donors was assumed, possibly incorrectly.

The clonotype originates from a man aged 35-49 years in good health and CMV-seropositive. This sequence joins TRBV7-2 and TRBJ2-2; 14 positions agree with TRBD2. Sequencing was performed on PBMCs. DNA of the CDR3: TGTGCCAGCAGGCGGACTAGCGGGAGGCACACCGGGGAGCTGTTTTTT. It yields the protein CASRRTSGRHTGELFF.